Presented here are 27 T cell receptor beta chains from one specimen sequenced in a study of blood T cell repertoires in COVID-19. Profiling relied on immunoSEQ multiplex PCR, and the TCRdb table lists in-frame clones only, not all of them. The sample consists of around 76,000 clones, approximately 84% of them appearing once. Source material: peripheral blood. The source is a man aged 45-65 years with COVID-19, enrolled during active disease.

The CDR3 sequence: CAISNLQGIRDSPLHF. In DNA form, the CDR3 reads TGTGCCATCAGCAACCTTCAGGGGATAAGAGATTCACCCCTCCACTTT. The gene calls are TRBV10-3 and TRBJ1-6; a weak D match, TRBD1 (6 bases). CDR1 ENHRY and CDR2 SYGVKD come from the germline V gene. The CDR3 has 16 residues. The V end was cut by 6 bases, the J end by 8 bases, with 20 bases between.

V usage is TRBV6-1 and J usage is TRBJ2-5, with a possible D match to TRBD1 (5 bases). The germline gives CDR1 MNHNS, CDR2 SASEGT. V gave up 1 base and J gave up 6 bases, with 12 bases separating them. CDR3 length equals 14 residues. CDR3 region: CASSEGGVMKTQYF. CDR3 DNA sequence: TGTGCCAGCAGTGAAGGGGGCGTGATGAAGACCCAGTACTTC.

The V gene is TRBV6-5, the J gene TRBJ2-1, with 8 nucleotides matching TRBD2. This CDR3 has 14 residues. Germline V gene sequence: CDR1 MNHEY, CDR2 SVGAGI. J was trimmed by 7 bases and V by 4 bases; bases with no gene match: 6. The CDR3: CASSSAGAWNEQFF. CDR3 in DNA: TGTGCCAGCAGTTCAGCGGGAGCCTGGAATGAGCAGTTCTTC.

CDR3 amino acids: CASSFGAAVPYEQYF. CDR3 coding DNA: TGCGCCAGCAGCTTTGGGGCGGCGGTCCCCTACGAGCAGTACTTC. The rearrangement uses TRBV5-1 and TRBJ2-7; possibly TRBD1 for D (5 bases). The CDR3 totals 15 residues. Looked up from germline, CDR1 is SGHRS and CDR2 is YFSETQ. V lost 2 bases to trimming and J lost 2 bases, with 14 bases between them.

The chain uses TRBV19 and TRBJ2-6; 10 nucleotides agree with TRBD1. Trimming took 7 bases from V and 4 from J; bases not matched to a gene: 7. The CDR3 totals 16 residues. Germline-derived CDR1 and CDR2 are LNHDA and SQIVND (reference sequence). CDR3 nucleotide sequence: TGTGCCAGTAACCCCGGGACAGGGGCCGGGGCCAACGTCCTGACTTTC. Translated: CASNPGTGAGANVLTF.

The genes are TRBV19 and TRBJ2-2, with 8 bases matching TRBD1. In germline, CDR1 is LNHDA, CDR2 SQIVND (reference sequence). Trimming at V came to 4 bases and at J to 2 bases, leaving 9 bases not matched to a gene. The CDR3 length is 17 residues. Written as DNA, the CDR3 is TGTGCCAGTAGTACAGGGGGCGCGGGTGCAAACACCGGGGAGCTGTTTTTT. Encoded protein: CASSTGGAGANTGELFF.

The chain links TRBV4-2 to TRBJ1-4, with unresolved D. CDR1 and CDR2 from the germline V gene are LGHNA and YNFKEQ. V was pared by 8 bases and J by 7 bases, with 11 bases between. The CDR3 is 12 amino acids. The CDR3: CASGSTGEKLFF. The CDR3 coding sequence is TGTGCCAGCGGCTCAACGGGTGAAAAACTGTTTTTT.

The chain is built from TRBV12-3 or TRBV12-4 and TRBJ2-3, with D possibly matching TRBD1 (6 bases). V lost 5 bases to trimming and J lost 7 bases, with 10 bases between them. This CDR3 is 12 amino acids long. The CDR3 DNA reads as TGTGCCAGCAGTCTACAGGGATATACGCAGTATTTT. The encoded protein is CASSLQGYTQYF.

V usage is TRBV2 and J usage is TRBJ2-3, with unresolved D. Germline CDR1 SNHLY, CDR2 FYNNEI. The V and J ends lost 3 bases and 8 bases respectively, with 12 bases between them. The CDR3 is 13 amino acids. The CDR3 region has the DNA TGTGCCAGCAGTGATCTCCTAGGAAGTACGCAGTATTTT. As protein: CASSDLLGSTQYF.

This chain connects TRBV5-1 to TRBJ2-5; 7 bases map to TRBD1. This CDR3 is built from 15 residues. Germline V gene sequence: CDR1 SGHRS, CDR2 YFSETQ. Trimming took 4 bases from V and 3 from J; bases not matched to a gene: 9. Written as DNA, the CDR3 is TGCGCCAGCAGCAAGTCCGGGACAGAAAAAGAGACCCAGTACTTC. This gives the protein CASSKSGTEKETQYF.

The genes are TRBV5-1 and TRBJ1-1, with 7 bases aligning to TRBD1. There are 14 residues in the CDR3. Germline V lookup: CDR1 SGHRS, CDR2 YFSETQ. V was clipped by 4 bases and J by 3 bases; unmatched bases: 6. CDR3 protein: CASSEGALDTEAFF. CDR3 nucleotides: TGCGCCAGCAGCGAGGGGGCGCTGGACACTGAAGCTTTCTTT. Full variable domain (remainder filled in from reference TRBV5-1 and TRBJ1-1): KAGVTQTPRYLIKTRGQQVTLSCSPISGHRSVSWYQQTPGQGLQFLFEYFSETQRNKGNFPGRFSGRQFSNSRSEMNVSTLELGDSALYLCASSEGALDTEAFFGQGTRLTVV.

The CDR3 protein is CASNPGNSPLHF. CDR3 sequence (DNA): TGTGCCAGCAATCCAGGGAATTCACCCCTCCACTTT. The chain carries TRBV2 and TRBJ1-6; D might be TRBD1 (5 bases). V lost 7 bases and J 7 bases, leaving 8 bases between the germline ends. CDR1 is SNHLY, CDR2 FYNNEI, per germline. The CDR3 is made up of 12 amino acids.

The chain is built from TRBV7-6 and TRBJ2-7, with D possibly TRBD2 on 5 matching bases. V lost 8 bases to trimming and J lost 1 base, with 12 bases between them. CDR3 length equals 13 residues. Germline CDR1 and CDR2: SGHVS and FNYEAQ. CDR3 region: CASPASPSYEQYF. Here the CDR3 DNA reads TGTGCCAGCCCAGCTAGCCCGTCCTACGAGCAGTACTTC.

This clone was found many times. The J gene is TRBJ2-2, the V gene TRBV12-3 or TRBV12-4; 7 bases agree with TRBD1. The CDR3 extends over 13 amino acids. V lost 1 base and J lost 7; bases outside the gene matches: 0. The CDR3 loop is CASSLGQGGELFF. The CDR3 DNA reads TGTGCCAGCAGTTTAGGACAGGGCGGGGAGCTGTTTTTT.

In its sample, this clone was seen a few times. The V gene is TRBV2, the J gene TRBJ1-2; no clear D gene. The V end was cut by 6 bases, the J end by 4 bases, with 12 bases between. CDR1 and CDR2 from the germline V gene are SNHLY and FYNNEI. CDR3 length equals 13 residues. The CDR3 spells CASSVGGGYGYTF. The CDR3 DNA reads as TGTGCCAGCAGCGTAGGAGGCGGCTATGGCTACACCTTC.

The chain recombines TRBV5-1 with TRBJ1-1, with 10 bases identical to TRBD1. CDR1 is SGHRS, CDR2 YFSETQ, per germline. V shed 4 bases, J shed 6 bases, and the junction held 9 bases outside the gene matches. There are 15 residues in the CDR3. The CDR3 reads CASSDSTGGESEAFF. CDR3 DNA: TGCGCCAGCAGCGATTCGACAGGGGGCGAGTCTGAAGCTTTCTTT.

V is TRBV30 and J is TRBJ1-4; possibly TRBD1 for D (6 bases). Germline loops: CDR1 GTSNPN, CDR2 SVGIG (reference sequence). Trimming took off 2 bases at V and 0 bases at J, with 16 bases between the two ends. This CDR3 has 17 amino acids. CDR3 protein: CAWSTGHVLTTNEKLFF. The CDR3 nucleotides read TGTGCCTGGAGTACAGGGCATGTACTGACAACTAATGAAAAACTGTTTTTT.

CDR3 DNA: TGTGCCAGCAGCTTGGGACTCCAAGGCGAGCAGTACTTC. This encodes CASSLGLQGEQYF. V is TRBV7-9 and J is TRBJ2-7, with D maybe TRBD2 (6 bases). CDR1 and CDR2 from the germline V gene are SEHNR and FQNEAQ (reference sequence). The CDR3 consists of 13 residues. V was clipped by 3 bases and J by 6 bases, with 12 bases between them. Complete variable domain (other parts from reference TRBV7-9 and TRBJ2-7): DTGVSQNPRHKITKRGQNVTFRCDPISEHNRLYWYRQTLGQGPEFLTYFQNEAQLEKSRLLSDRFSAERPKGSFSTLEIQRTEQGDSAMYLCASSLGLQGEQYFGPGTRLTVT.

The chain is built from TRBV30 and TRBJ2-5; 10 bases align to TRBD1. CDR1 and CDR2 from the germline V gene are GTSNPN and SVGIG (reference sequence). Trimming took 3 bases from V and 5 from J; bases not matched to a gene: 6. The length of the CDR3 is 14 residues. The CDR3 reads CAWSAKDRGETQYF. As DNA, the CDR3 is TGTGCCTGGAGCGCAAAGGACAGGGGGGAGACCCAGTACTTC.

The chain combines TRBV7-2 with TRBJ1-2; perhaps TRBD1 as D (6 bases). Germline V CDR1 and CDR2: SGHTA, FQGNSA. This CDR3 region has 15 residues. V was pared by 0 bases and J by 7 bases, with 15 bases between. The CDR3 reads CASSLAGTPSGGYTF. The CDR3 DNA follows: TGTGCCAGCAGCTTAGCAGGGACACCATCAGGTGGCTACACCTTC.

This clone has a handful of counts. V is TRBV19 and J is TRBJ2-2; TRBD2 matches 7 bases. Trimming took 3 bases from V and 8 from J; bases not matched to a gene: 15. This CDR3 is 17 amino acids long. CDR1 is LNHDA and CDR2 is SQIVND in the germline V gene (reference sequence). In DNA form, the CDR3 reads TGTGCCAGTAGTATCCTCCTCACTAAGCGGGATGCTGGGGAGCTGTTTTTT. Protein product: CASSILLTKRDAGELFF.

In this sample, this clone turned up a few times. The rearrangement links TRBV6-2 or TRBV6-3 to TRBJ1-6; D call uncertain. V was clipped by 4 bases and J by 6 bases, with 10 bases between them. The CDR3 runs to 14 residues. Germline V gene data show CDR1 as MNHEY and CDR2 as SVGEGT. The CDR3 DNA is TGTGCCAGCAGTTGGAGCACGACTAATTCACCCCTCCACTTT. Amino acids: CASSWSTTNSPLHF.

The CDR3 spells CAWSLSDNQPQHF. In nucleotides, the CDR3 is TGTGCCTGGAGTCTTAGCGACAATCAGCCCCAGCATTTT. V gene TRBV30 combines with J gene TRBJ1-5, with no clear D. The V gene's germline CDR1 is GTSNPN and CDR2 SVGIG (reference sequence). The CDR3 has 13 residues. With 2 bases removed from V and 3 bases from J, the gap between germline ends came to 8 bases. Full variable domain (remainder filled in from reference TRBV30 and TRBJ1-5): SQTIHQWPATLVQPVGSPLSLECTVEGTSNPNLYWYRQAAGRGLQLLFYSVGIGQISSEVPQNLSASRPQDRQFILSSKKLLLSDSGFYLCAWSLSDNQPQHFGDGTRLSIL.

This clone was recorded once. The chain carries TRBV30 and TRBJ2-6; no reliable D call. With 0 bases removed from V and 0 bases from J, the gap between germline ends came to 6 bases. Germline CDR1 reads GTSNPN; CDR2 reads SVGIG (reference sequence). The CDR3 covers 15 residues. CDR3 protein: CAWSVRSSGANVLTF. CDR3 DNA: TGTGCCTGGAGTGTTCGTAGCTCTGGGGCCAACGTCCTGACTTTC. Variable domain in full (rest from reference TRBV30 and TRBJ2-6): SQTIHQWPATLVQPVGSPLSLECTVEGTSNPNLYWYRQAAGRGLQLLFYSVGIGQISSEVPQNLSASRPQDRQFILSSKKLLLSDSGFYLCAWSVRSSGANVLTFGAGSRLTVL.

The CDR3 DNA reads TGTGCCAGCAGTTACGGGCGCAATCAGCCCCAGCATTTT. This codes for CASSYGRNQPQHF. The chain links TRBV6-5 to TRBJ1-5; D gene ambiguous. The V gene's germline CDR1 is MNHEY and CDR2 SVGAGI. V lost 2 bases to trimming and J lost 2 bases, with 4 bases between them. The CDR3 sequence is 13 residues long.

The genes are TRBV7-8 and TRBJ2-2; D is unclear. Trimming took off 1 base at V and 6 bases at J, with 6 bases between the two ends. Per the germline V gene, CDR1 is SGHVS and CDR2 is FQNEAQ. This CDR3 comprises 13 residues. The CDR3 region has the DNA TGTGCCAGCAGCTTAGAGCCCGCCGGGGAGCTGTTTTTT. Its protein product is CASSLEPAGELFF.

This sequence joins TRBV27 and TRBJ2-3, with D perhaps TRBD2 (6 bases). V lost 5 bases and J 0 bases, leaving 15 bases between the germline ends. This CDR3 contains 16 residues. The germline gives CDR1 MNHEY, CDR2 SMNVEV (reference sequence). For the CDR3, the DNA is TGTGCCAGCAGTCTCCAAGGGAGGCCAAGCACAGATACGCAGTATTTT. The encoded protein is CASSLQGRPSTDTQYF.